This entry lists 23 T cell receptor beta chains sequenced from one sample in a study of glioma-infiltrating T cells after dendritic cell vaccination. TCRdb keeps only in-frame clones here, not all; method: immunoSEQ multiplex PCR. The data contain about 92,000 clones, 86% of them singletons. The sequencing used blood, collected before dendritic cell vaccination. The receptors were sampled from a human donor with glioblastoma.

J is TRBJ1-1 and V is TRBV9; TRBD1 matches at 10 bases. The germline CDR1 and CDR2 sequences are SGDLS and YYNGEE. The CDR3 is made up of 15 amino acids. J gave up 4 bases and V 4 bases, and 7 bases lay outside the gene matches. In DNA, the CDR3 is TGTGCCAGCAGCTCACGACAGGGGGCTTTCACTGAAGCTTTCTTT. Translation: CASSSRQGAFTEAFF.

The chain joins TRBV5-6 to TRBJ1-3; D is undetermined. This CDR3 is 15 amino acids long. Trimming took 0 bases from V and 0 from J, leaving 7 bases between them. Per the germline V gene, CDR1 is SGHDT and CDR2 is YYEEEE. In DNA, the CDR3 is TGTGCCAGCAGCTTGGTAGTACCCTCTGGAAACACCATATATTTT. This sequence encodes CASSLVVPSGNTIYF. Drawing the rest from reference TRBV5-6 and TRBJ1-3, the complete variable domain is DAGVTQSPTHLIKTRGQQVTLRCSPKSGHDTVSWYQQALGQGPQFIFQYYEEEERQRGNFPDRFSGHQFPNYSSELNVNALLLGDSALYLCASSLVVPSGNTIYFGEGSWLTVV.

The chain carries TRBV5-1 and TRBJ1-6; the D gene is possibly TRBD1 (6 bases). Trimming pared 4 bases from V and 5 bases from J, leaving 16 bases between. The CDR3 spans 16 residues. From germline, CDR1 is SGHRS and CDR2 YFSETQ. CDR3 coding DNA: TGCGCCAGCAGCATCACCAGGGGAGAAGATAATTCACCCCTCCACTTT. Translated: CASSITRGEDNSPLHF.

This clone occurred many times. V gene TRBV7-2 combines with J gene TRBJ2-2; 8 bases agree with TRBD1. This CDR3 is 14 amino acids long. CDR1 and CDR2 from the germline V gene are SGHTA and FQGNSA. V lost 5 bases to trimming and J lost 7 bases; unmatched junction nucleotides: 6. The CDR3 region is CASSIRGPNGELFF. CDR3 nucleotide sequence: TGTGCCAGCAGCATCAGGGGGCCGAACGGGGAGCTGTTTTTT.

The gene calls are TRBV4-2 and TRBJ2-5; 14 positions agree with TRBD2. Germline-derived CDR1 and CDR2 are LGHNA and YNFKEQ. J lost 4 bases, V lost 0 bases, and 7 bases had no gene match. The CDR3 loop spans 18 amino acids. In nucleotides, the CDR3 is TGTGCCAGCAGCCAAGATATGTTGGGGACTAGCGGGGGAGAGACCCAGTACTTC. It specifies CASSQDMLGTSGGETQYF.

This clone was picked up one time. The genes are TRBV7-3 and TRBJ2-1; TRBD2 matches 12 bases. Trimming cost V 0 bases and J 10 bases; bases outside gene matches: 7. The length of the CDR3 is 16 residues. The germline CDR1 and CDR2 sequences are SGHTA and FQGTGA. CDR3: CASSLTLAGGPGEQFF. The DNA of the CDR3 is TGTGCCAGCAGCTTAACGCTAGCGGGAGGGCCGGGAGAGCAGTTCTTC.

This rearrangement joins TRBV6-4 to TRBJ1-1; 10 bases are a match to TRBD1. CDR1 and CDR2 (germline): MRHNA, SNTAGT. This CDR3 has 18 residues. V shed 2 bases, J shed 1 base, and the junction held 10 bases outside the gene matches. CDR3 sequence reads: CASSDGVPTGGSNTEAFF. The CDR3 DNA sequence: TGTGCCAGCAGTGACGGGGTTCCGACAGGGGGCTCGAACACTGAAGCTTTCTTT.

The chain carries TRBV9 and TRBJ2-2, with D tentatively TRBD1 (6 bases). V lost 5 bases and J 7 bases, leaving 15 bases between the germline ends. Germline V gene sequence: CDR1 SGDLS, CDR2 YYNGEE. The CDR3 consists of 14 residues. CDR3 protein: CASRNGGSDGELFF. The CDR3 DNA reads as TGTGCCAGCAGAAATGGGGGCTCGGACGGGGAGCTGTTTTTT.

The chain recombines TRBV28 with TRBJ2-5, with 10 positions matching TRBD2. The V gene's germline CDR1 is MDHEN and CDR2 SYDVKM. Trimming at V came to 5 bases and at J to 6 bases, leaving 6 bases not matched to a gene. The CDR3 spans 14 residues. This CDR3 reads CASSGSGGLKTQYF. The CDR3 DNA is TGTGCCAGCAGTGGTAGCGGGGGGTTAAAGACCCAGTACTTC.

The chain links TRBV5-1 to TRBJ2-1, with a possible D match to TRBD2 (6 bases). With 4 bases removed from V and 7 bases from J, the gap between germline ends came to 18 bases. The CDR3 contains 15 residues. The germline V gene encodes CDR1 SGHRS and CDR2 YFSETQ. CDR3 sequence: CASSNGRYGLNEQFF. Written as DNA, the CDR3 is TGCGCCAGCAGCAACGGGAGATACGGGTTAAATGAGCAGTTCTTC.

CDR3 nucleotide sequence: TGTGCCAGCAGCCCCCGCGCAGGGGGCCCCTTATACGAGCAGTACTTC. Its translation is CASSPRAGGPLYEQYF. The chain joins TRBV4-2 to TRBJ2-7; 8 bases are shared with TRBD1. CDR3 length: 16 amino acids. The germline CDR1 and CDR2 sequences are LGHNA and YNFKEQ. The V and J ends lost 4 bases and 4 bases, in that order; junction bases with no gene match: 12.

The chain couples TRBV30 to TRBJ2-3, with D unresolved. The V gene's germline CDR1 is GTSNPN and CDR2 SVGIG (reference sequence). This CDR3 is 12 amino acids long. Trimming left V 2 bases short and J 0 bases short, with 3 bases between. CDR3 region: CAWSLSTDTQYF. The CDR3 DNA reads TGTGCCTGGAGTCTAAGCACAGATACGCAGTATTTT.

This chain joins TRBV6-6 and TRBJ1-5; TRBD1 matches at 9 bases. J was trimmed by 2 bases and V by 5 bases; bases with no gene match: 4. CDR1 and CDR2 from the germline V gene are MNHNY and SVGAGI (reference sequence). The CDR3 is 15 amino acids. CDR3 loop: CASSRTGAGNQPQHF. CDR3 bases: TGTGCCAGCAGTCGGACAGGGGCGGGCAATCAGCCCCAGCATTTT.

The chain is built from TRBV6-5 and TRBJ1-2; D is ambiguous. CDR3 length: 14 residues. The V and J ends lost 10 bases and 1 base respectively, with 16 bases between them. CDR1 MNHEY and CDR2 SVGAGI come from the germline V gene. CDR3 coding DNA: TGTGCCACCAGGAGGTCTTCGGGTAACTATGGCTACACCTTC. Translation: CATRRSSGNYGYTF.

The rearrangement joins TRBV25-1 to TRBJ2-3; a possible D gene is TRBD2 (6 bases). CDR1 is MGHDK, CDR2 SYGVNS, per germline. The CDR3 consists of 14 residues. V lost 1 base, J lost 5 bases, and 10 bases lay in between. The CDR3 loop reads CASSESAEGDTQYF. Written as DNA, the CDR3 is TGTGCCAGCAGTGAATCGGCGGAGGGAGATACGCAGTATTTT. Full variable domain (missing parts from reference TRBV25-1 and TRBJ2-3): EADIYQTPRYLVIGTGKKITLECSQTMGHDKMYWYQQDPGMELHLIHYSYGVNSTEKGDLSSESTVSRIRTEHFPLTLESARPSHTSQYLCASSESAEGDTQYFGPGTRLTVL.

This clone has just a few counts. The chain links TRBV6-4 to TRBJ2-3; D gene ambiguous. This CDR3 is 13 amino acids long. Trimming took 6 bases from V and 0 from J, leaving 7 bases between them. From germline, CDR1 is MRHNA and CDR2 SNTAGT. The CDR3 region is CASSDQSTDTQYF. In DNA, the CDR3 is TGTGCCAGCAGCGACCAGAGCACAGATACGCAGTATTTT.

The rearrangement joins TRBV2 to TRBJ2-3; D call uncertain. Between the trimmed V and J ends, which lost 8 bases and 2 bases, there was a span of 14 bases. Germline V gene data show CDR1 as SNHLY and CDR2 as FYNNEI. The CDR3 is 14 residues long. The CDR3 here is CASDLGRLTDTQYF. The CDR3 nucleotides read TGTGCCAGCGATCTCGGCCGACTCACAGATACGCAGTATTTT.

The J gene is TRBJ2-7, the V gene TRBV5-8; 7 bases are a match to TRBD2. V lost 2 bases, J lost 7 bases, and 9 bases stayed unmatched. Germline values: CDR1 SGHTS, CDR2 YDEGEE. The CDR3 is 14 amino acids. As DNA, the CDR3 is TGTGCCAGCAGCTTTGGAGGGAGGGCTGGTGAGCAGTACTTC. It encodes CASSFGGRAGEQYF.

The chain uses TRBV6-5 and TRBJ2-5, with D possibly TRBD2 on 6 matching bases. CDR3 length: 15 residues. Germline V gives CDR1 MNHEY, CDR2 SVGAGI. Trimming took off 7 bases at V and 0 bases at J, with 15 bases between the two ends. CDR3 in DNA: TGTGCCAGCACCAAAACGGGAGCGTACCAAGAGACCCAGTACTTC. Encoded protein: CASTKTGAYQETQYF.

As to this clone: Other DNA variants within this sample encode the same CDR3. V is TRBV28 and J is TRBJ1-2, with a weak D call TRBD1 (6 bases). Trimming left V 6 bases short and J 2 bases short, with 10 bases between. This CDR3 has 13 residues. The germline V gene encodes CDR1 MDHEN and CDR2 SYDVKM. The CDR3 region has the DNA TGTGCCAGCAGCACTACAGGGAACTATGGCTACACCTTC. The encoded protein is CASSTTGNYGYTF.

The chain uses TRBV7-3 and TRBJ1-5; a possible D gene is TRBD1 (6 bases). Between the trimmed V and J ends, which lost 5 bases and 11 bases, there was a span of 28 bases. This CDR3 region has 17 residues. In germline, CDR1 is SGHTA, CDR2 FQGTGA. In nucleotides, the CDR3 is TGTGCCAGCAGCCACACCCCCGTGGGGGGGGCTCCTTGGGCCCAGCATTTT. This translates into CASSHTPVGGAPWAQHF.

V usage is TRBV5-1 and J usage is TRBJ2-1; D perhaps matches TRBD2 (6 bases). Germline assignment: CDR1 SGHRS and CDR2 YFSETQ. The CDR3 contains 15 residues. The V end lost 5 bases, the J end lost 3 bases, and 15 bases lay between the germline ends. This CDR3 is CASRDPGEFYNEQFF. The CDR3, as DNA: TGCGCCAGCAGAGATCCGGGAGAGTTCTACAATGAGCAGTTCTTC.

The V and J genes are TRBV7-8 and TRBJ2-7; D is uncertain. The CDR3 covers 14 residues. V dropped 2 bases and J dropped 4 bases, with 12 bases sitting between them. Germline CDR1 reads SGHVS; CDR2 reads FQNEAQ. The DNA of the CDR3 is TGTGCCAGCAGCTTAAAGGTGGGCGAGTACGAGCAGTACTTC. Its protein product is CASSLKVGEYEQYF. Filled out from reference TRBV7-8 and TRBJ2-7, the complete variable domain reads GAGVSQSPRYKVAKRGQDVALRCDPISGHVSLFWYQQALGQGPEFLTYFQNEAQLDKSGLPSDRFFAERPEGSVSTLKIQRTQQEDSAVYLCASSLKVGEYEQYFGPGTRLTVT.